A single sample is the source of the 29 T cell receptor beta chains below, sequenced in a study of blood T cell repertoires in COVID-19. Profiled with immunoSEQ multiplex PCR; TCRdb holds only in-frame clones, not every one. Seen here are about 240,000 clones, 70% to 90% observed once, and the top ten hold under 9%. The source material was peripheral blood. Source of these receptors: a woman in her seventies with active or convalescent COVID-19.

This chain uses TRBV10-2 with TRBJ1-2; 9 positions agree with TRBD1. With V trimmed by 6 bases and J by 8 bases, 13 bases remained unmatched. Germline values: CDR1 WSHSY, CDR2 SAAADI. The CDR3 totals 15 residues. The CDR3 is CASSTGGGALKGYTF. CDR3 bases: TGCGCCAGCAGCACAGGGGGCGGCGCGTTGAAGGGCTACACCTTC.

The chain joins TRBV5-4 to TRBJ1-3; a possible D gene is TRBD1 (6 bases). The germline V and J ends were trimmed by 0 bases and 2 bases, with 9 bases remaining between them. The CDR3 has 15 residues. Germline V CDR1 and CDR2: SGHNT, YYREEE (reference sequence). The CDR3 sequence: CASSLGRGPGNTIYF. DNA for the CDR3: TGTGCCAGCAGCTTGGGCAGGGGCCCTGGAAACACCATATATTTT.

This rearrangement joins TRBV7-7 to TRBJ2-3, with D tentatively TRBD2 (6 bases). The CDR3 totals 16 residues. Germline V gives CDR1 SSHAT, CDR2 FNYEAQ (reference sequence). V gave up 1 base and J gave up 2 bases, with 13 bases separating them. CDR3 DNA: TGTGCCAGCAGCTTAGGGGCCGGGGAGGTCACAGATACGCAGTATTTT. It encodes CASSLGAGEVTDTQYF. The entire variable domain, with the rest obtained from reference TRBV7-7 and TRBJ2-3, is as follows: GAGVSQSPRYKVTKRGQDVTLRCDPISSHATLYWYQQALGQGPEFLTYFNYEAQPDKSGLPSDRFSAERPEGSISTLTIQRTEQRDSAMYRCASSLGAGEVTDTQYFGPGTRLTVL.

CDR3 protein: CATMHGGSKYEQYF. Here the CDR3 DNA reads TGTGCCACCATGCATGGAGGTTCTAAATACGAGCAGTACTTC. V and J are TRBV10-3 and TRBJ2-7; weak D call: TRBD2 (5 bases). Per the germline V gene, CDR1 is ENHRY and CDR2 is SYGVKD. V was trimmed by 10 bases and J by 4 bases, leaving 20 bases between them. The CDR3 has 14 residues.

The rearrangement uses TRBV5-6 and TRBJ1-1; 7 bases are shared with TRBD1. The V gene's germline CDR1 is SGHDT and CDR2 YYEEEE. The V and J ends lost 0 bases and 1 base, in that order; junction bases with no gene match: 0. This CDR3 comprises 14 residues. CDR3: CASSLGTGNTEAFF. The CDR3, as DNA: TGTGCCAGCAGCTTGGGGACAGGGAACACTGAAGCTTTCTTT.

The gene calls are TRBV5-1 and TRBJ2-7; the match to TRBD1 covers 8 bases. V dropped 9 bases and J dropped 7; count of bases not matched to a gene: 18. The CDR3 consists of 15 residues. Germline CDR1 and CDR2: SGHRS and YFSETQ. The CDR3 sequence is CATSKDRADAGEQYF. CDR3 bases: TGCGCCACCTCGAAGGACAGGGCCGATGCGGGGGAGCAGTACTTC.

The chain joins TRBV7-9 to TRBJ1-4, with D perhaps TRBD1 (6 bases). From germline, CDR1 is SEHNR and CDR2 FQNEAQ (reference sequence). V was shortened by 5 bases and J by 8 bases, with 18 bases between the two germline ends. There are 15 residues in the CDR3. DNA of the CDR3: TGTGCCAGCAGCCCCCCGGGACAAGGGAGCGAAAAACTGTTTTTT. Amino acids: CASSPPGQGSEKLFF.

This clone was seen once. The CDR3 bases are TGCGCCAGCAGCCTCCGGGGAGAGGGAGAGACCCAGTACTTC. Its protein is CASSLRGEGETQYF. The rearrangement uses TRBV5-1 and TRBJ2-5; D possibly corresponds to TRBD2 (5 bases). CDR1 and CDR2 from the germline V gene are SGHRS and YFSETQ. Trimming took off 4 bases at V and 4 bases at J, with 14 bases between the two ends. The CDR3 runs 14 residues.

This chain joins TRBV9 and TRBJ1-1; 7 bases match TRBD1. Germline V gene data show CDR1 as SGDLS and CDR2 as YYNGEE. The CDR3 totals 15 residues. The V and J ends lost 3 bases and 2 bases, in that order; junction bases with no gene match: 7. Here the CDR3 reads CASSEPGTANTEAFF. The CDR3 DNA reads as TGTGCCAGCAGCGAACCTGGGACAGCTAACACTGAAGCTTTCTTT.

This clone has a single count. The chain is built from TRBV2 and TRBJ2-7; TRBD1 might be the D (6 bases). The CDR3 runs to 14 residues. Germline CDR1 SNHLY, CDR2 FYNNEI. The V end was cut by 7 bases, the J end by 0 bases, with 13 bases between. This CDR3 reads CASIGTQVSYEQYF. Written as DNA, the CDR3 is TGTGCCAGCATTGGGACACAGGTCTCCTACGAGCAGTACTTC.

V usage is TRBV23-1 and J usage is TRBJ1-5; D uncertain. TRBV23-1 is an ORF for which the function is uncertain. This CDR3 has 15 amino acids. Between the trimmed V and J ends, which lost 0 bases and 0 bases, there was a span of 6 bases. The CDR3 nucleotides read TGCGCCAGCAGTCAATCTCCGTTTAGCAATCAGCCCCAGCATTTT. Its protein product is CASSQSPFSNQPQHF.

The rearrangement links TRBV9 to TRBJ2-1; TRBD2 matches 8 bases. This CDR3 region has 16 residues. Trimming at V came to 1 base and at J to 4 bases, leaving 7 bases not matched to a gene. Germline V gives CDR1 SGDLS, CDR2 YYNGEE. The CDR3 coding sequence is TGTGCCAGCAGCGTATTAGGTAGCGGGGCATACAATGAGCAGTTCTTC. It yields the protein CASSVLGSGAYNEQFF.

This CDR3 reads CASSPSGSSYEQYF. Written as DNA, the CDR3 is TGTGCCAGCAGCCCTTCTGGGAGTTCCTACGAGCAGTACTTC. V usage is TRBV7-3 and J usage is TRBJ2-7, with D maybe TRBD2 (5 bases). CDR1 is SGHTA, CDR2 FQGTGA, per germline. V gave up 5 bases and J gave up 1 base, with 12 bases separating them. The CDR3 runs 14 residues.

The V call is TRBV29-1, the J call TRBJ2-1; no definite D call. The germline V gene has CDR1 SQVTM and CDR2 ANQGSEA. The V end lost 6 bases, the J end lost 4 bases, and 7 bases lay between the germline ends. CDR3 size: 11 residues. Here the CDR3 DNA reads TGCAGCGTGGAACTTTACAATGAGCAGTTCTTC. Its translation is CSVELYNEQFF.

This clone has more than one count but fewer than ten. The rearrangement links TRBV9 to TRBJ2-7; 9 nucleotides line up with TRBD1. The germline V gene encodes CDR1 SGDLS and CDR2 YYNGEE. The CDR3 contains 14 residues. Losses at the gene ends were 4 bases for V and 6 bases for J; bases not matched to a gene: 8. Here the CDR3 DNA reads TGTGCCAGCAGCTCCGGACAGGGGAGGTTCGAGCAGTACTTC. Protein: CASSSGQGRFEQYF.

The CDR3 DNA reads as TGCAGAGCAGGTTTAGGGACCCAGTACTTC. This sequence encodes CRAGLGTQYF. This rearrangement joins TRBV20-1 to TRBJ2-5; no firm D call. Germline V CDR1 and CDR2: DFQATT, SNEGSKA (reference sequence). This CDR3 region has 10 residues.

The chain couples TRBV29-1 to TRBJ2-2; 8 nucleotides match TRBD1. CDR1 is SQVTM and CDR2 is ANQGSEA in the germline V gene. V lost 7 bases to trimming and J lost 1 base; unmatched junction nucleotides: 5. The CDR3 totals 14 residues. The CDR3 DNA is TGCAGCGGTGGGACAGGTGGGAACACCGGGGAGCTGTTTTTT. Protein sequence: CSGGTGGNTGELFF.

CDR3 bases: TGTGCCAGCAGCTTCTTTCTCCAGGGAGGGGACACTGAAGCTTTCTTT. This encodes CASSFFLQGGDTEAFF. The gene calls are TRBV11-2 and TRBJ1-1; D may be TRBD1 (5 bases). This CDR3 contains 16 residues. Trimming left V 3 bases short and J 3 bases short, with 17 bases between. Germline assignment: CDR1 SGHAT and CDR2 FQNNGV.

V is TRBV7-9 and J is TRBJ1-4, with D maybe TRBD1 (5 bases). V lost 5 bases and J lost 4, with 20 bases in between. The CDR3 consists of 17 residues. Germline CDR1 reads SEHNR; CDR2 reads FQNEAQ (reference sequence). This chain's CDR3 is CASSPAFGGVGNEKLFF. CDR3 nucleotide sequence: TGTGCCAGCAGCCCTGCGTTTGGAGGGGTTGGTAATGAAAAACTGTTTTTT.

This clone was seen just once. A read error may account for a junction end that differs from germline. V is TRBV5-4 and J is TRBJ1-2, with D possibly matching TRBD1 (6 bases). CDR3 length: 11 residues. Germline CDR1 and CDR2: SGHNT and YYREEE (reference sequence). The CDR3 DNA follows: TGTGCCAGCAGCTTGGGGGGACATCGCGTCTTC. Its translation is CASSLGGHRVF.

The table lists this clone with many counts. V usage is TRBV5-6 and J usage is TRBJ1-6; D gene unclear. Trimming left V 4 bases short and J 0 bases short, with 11 bases between. Germline CDR1 reads SGHDT; CDR2 reads YYEEEE. The CDR3 totals 16 residues. CDR3 nucleotides: TGTGCCAGCAGCCGACAAGTCTCCTCCTATAATTCACCCCTCCACTTT. Translation: CASSRQVSSYNSPLHF.

The rearrangement links TRBV5-1 to TRBJ2-2; D gene uncertain. This CDR3 comprises 14 residues. Germline V lookup: CDR1 SGHRS, CDR2 YFSETQ. Trimming took 0 bases from V and 6 from J, leaving 9 bases between them. The CDR3 sequence: CASSLVNLAGELFF. The DNA of the CDR3 is TGCGCCAGCAGCTTGGTTAACTTGGCCGGGGAGCTGTTTTTT.

The chain carries TRBV7-9 and TRBJ1-4; 9 bases are shared with TRBD1. Trimming cost V 5 bases and J 1 base; bases outside gene matches: 8. Germline V lookup: CDR1 SEHNR, CDR2 FQNEAQ (reference sequence). The CDR3 spans 17 residues. CDR3 nucleotides: TGTGCCAGCAGCGACCGGACAGGGGTCGGAACTAATGAAAAACTGTTTTTT. This encodes CASSDRTGVGTNEKLFF.

The chain carries TRBV9 and TRBJ2-1; 12 nucleotides line up with TRBD2. V dropped 2 bases and J dropped 5; count of bases not matched to a gene: 2. Germline V gives CDR1 SGDLS, CDR2 YYNGEE. This CDR3 region has 15 residues. CDR3 protein: CASSVRTSGDNEQFF. CDR3 DNA sequence: TGTGCCAGCAGCGTTCGGACTAGCGGGGACAATGAGCAGTTCTTC.

The rearrangement links TRBV6-5 to TRBJ2-4; TRBD1 might be the D (5 bases). Germline V gene data show CDR1 as MNHEY and CDR2 as SVGAGI. Trimming removed 10 bases at V and 0 bases at J, with 16 bases between. This CDR3 has 15 amino acids. The CDR3: CATISRTLAKNIQYF. DNA of the CDR3: TGTGCCACCATAAGTAGGACACTAGCCAAAAACATTCAGTACTTC.

This chain uses TRBV27 with TRBJ1-5; D is perhaps TRBD1 (6 bases). V lost 9 bases and J lost 0, with 9 bases in between. Germline loops: CDR1 MNHEY, CDR2 SMNVEV (reference sequence). This CDR3 contains 13 residues. The CDR3 region is CASGTFSNQPQHF. In DNA, the CDR3 is TGTGCCAGTGGGACATTTAGCAATCAGCCCCAGCATTTT.

This clone was seen a few times. The V call is TRBV5-1, the J call TRBJ1-2, with D maybe TRBD1 (5 bases). The CDR3 consists of 15 residues. V was trimmed by 0 bases and J by 4 bases, leaving 13 bases between them. The germline V gene has CDR1 SGHRS and CDR2 YFSETQ. The CDR3 coding sequence is TGCGCCAGCAGCTTGGGGCTGGACACCTTCTATGGCTACACCTTC. Protein: CASSLGLDTFYGYTF.

The V and J genes are TRBV7-9 and TRBJ1-1; possibly TRBD1 for D (5 bases). This CDR3 region has 14 residues. Germline V lookup: CDR1 SEHNR, CDR2 FQNEAQ (reference sequence). Deletions cut 3 bases from V and 0 bases from J, with 8 bases between. This chain's CDR3 is CASSFQGVNTEAFF. The CDR3 coding sequence is TGTGCCAGCAGCTTCCAGGGTGTGAACACTGAAGCTTTCTTT.

This rearrangement joins TRBV7-9 to TRBJ1-4, with D hard to call. CDR3 length: 12 amino acids. Germline values: CDR1 SEHNR, CDR2 FQNEAQ (reference sequence). V lost 5 bases and J 4 bases, leaving 5 bases between the germline ends. DNA of the CDR3: TGTGCCAGCAGCCCGGGTAATGAAAAACTGTTTTTT. Translation gives CASSPGNEKLFF.